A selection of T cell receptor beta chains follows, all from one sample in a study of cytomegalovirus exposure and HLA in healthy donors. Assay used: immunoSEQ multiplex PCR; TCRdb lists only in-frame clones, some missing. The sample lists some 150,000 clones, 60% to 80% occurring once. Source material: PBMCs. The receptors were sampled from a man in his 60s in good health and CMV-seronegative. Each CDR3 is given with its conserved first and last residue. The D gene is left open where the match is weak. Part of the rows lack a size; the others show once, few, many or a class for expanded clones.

TGCGCCAGCAGCCAGGGGGGGCGGGACTTCATCCAGTACTTC,CASSQGGRDFIQYF,TRBJ2-4,TRBV4-3,few,.
TGTGCCAGCAGTTTGCTTGGGAGCGGACAGGGACGAAATAGCAATCAGCCCCAGCATTTT,CASSLLGSGQGRNSNQPQHF,TRBJ1-5,TRBV28,.,TRBD1
TGTGCCAGCAGCTCACTCGACTCTATGACCACAGATACGCAGTATTTT,CASSSLDSMTTDTQYF,TRBJ2-3,TRBV5-4,few,.
TGTGCCAGCAGCTTTTCGCGGGGAGATACGCAGTATTTT,CASSFSRGDTQYF,TRBJ2-3,TRBV7-2,once,.
TGTGCCAGCGGAAAAGGGGGGGCGATATTATCTTACACCTTC,CASGKGGAILSYTF,TRBJ1-2,TRBV28,few,.
TGTGCCAGCAGCTTAGGCCTTACCCTATATAATTCACCCCTCCACTTT,CASSLGLTLYNSPLHF,TRBJ1-6,TRBV11-2,.,.
TGTTCCAGCAGCCCAGCGAGGCGGGACAGGGGTGCCTACGAGCAGTACTTC,CSSSPARRDRGAYEQYF,TRBJ2-7,TRBV7-9,.,TRBD1
TGTGCCAGCAGCGCCGGGACAGGGGATGGCTACACCTTC,CASSAGTGDGYTF,TRBJ1-2,TRBV6-6,once,TRBD1
TGTGCCAGCAGTACACCCATCCTCGGGACAGATACGCAGTATTTT,CASSTPILGTDTQYF,TRBJ2-3,TRBV6-5,once,.
TGTGCCAGCAGCCCTCGGGGGGGGCGCACCACAGATACGCAGTATTTT,CASSPRGGRTTDTQYF,TRBJ2-3,TRBV7-8,.,TRBD2
TGTGCCATCAGTGATCTTACAGGTGCTGGAAACACCATATATTTT,CAISDLTGAGNTIYF,TRBJ1-3,TRBV10-3,.,.
TGTGCCAGCAGCGTAAGCGGGGGGCTTAGGGAGACCCAGTACTTC,CASSVSGGLRETQYF,TRBJ2-5,TRBV5-6,.,TRBD2
TGTGCCAGCTCACCACCGCGCGGGAGTTACAATGAGCAGTTCTTC,CASSPPRGSYNEQFF,TRBJ2-1,TRBV18,.,TRBD2
TGTGCCAGTAGTGTCCAGGTAGCGGAGACCTACAATGAGCAGTTCTTC,CASSVQVAETYNEQFF,TRBJ2-1,TRBV19,.,.
TGTGCCAGCAGTGGGGAGGACGAGCAGTACTTC,CASSGEDEQYF,TRBJ2-7,TRBV28,.,.
TGTGCCAGCAGTTTCGGACAGGGGCCAGCCTACGAGCAGTACTTC,CASSFGQGPAYEQYF,TRBJ2-7,TRBV27,.,TRBD1